The sequence of this T cell receptor (beta chain) was determined in a study of glioma-infiltrating T cells after dendritic cell vaccination. Time point given: after dendritic cell vaccination, including at tumor progression/relapse. Produced via immunoSEQ multiplex PCR; TCRdb's table is partial and in-frame only. The table records 85,000 to 100,000 clones, 80% of them present only once. The sequences come from blood, collected after dendritic cell vaccination. The sequence was collected from a human donor with glioblastoma.

The CDR3 nucleotides read TGTGCCAGCAGCTTGTCCCGAGGACAGTATGGCTACACCTTC. Residues: CASSLSRGQYGYTF. The chain carries TRBV5-4 and TRBJ1-2, with D maybe TRBD1 (6 bases). The CDR3 covers 14 residues. V shed 1 base and J shed 5 bases, with 12 bases lying between them. The germline gives CDR1 SGHNT, CDR2 YYREEE (reference sequence). The full variable domain, in which reference TRBV5-4 and TRBJ1-2 provide the parts outside the CDR3, is ETGVTQSPTHLIKTRGQQVTLRCSSQSGHNTVSWYQQALGQGPQFIFQYYREEENGRGNFPPRFSGLQFPNYSSELNVNALELDDSALYLCASSLSRGQYGYTFGSGTRLTVV.